The TCR beta chain under discussion was sequenced for a study of shared clonotypes between healthy human individuals. This clone was observed a few times. Antigen unknown. Findings and caveats of the study: As a rule, naive subsets had a larger estimated richness than memory subsets.

Measured with immunoSEQ multiplex PCR; TCRdb has only the in-frame clones, and not every one. Of 800,000 to 1,200,000 clones in the sample, 78% were seen once. The CDR3 has 11 residues. V was clipped by 7 bases and J by 5 bases, with 8 bases between them. Germline V gives CDR1 MNHNY, CDR2 SVGAGI (reference sequence). The sequenced sample consisted of memory CD4+ T cells from PBMCs. Stated subset: CD45RA-negative fraction. V and J are TRBV6-6 and TRBJ2-5; D unclear. This TCR derives from a man aged 18 to 30 in good health. Some clones in this sample may be carry-over from other donors' samples. The CDR3 is CASTDRETQYF. CDR3 in DNA: TGTGCCAGCACCGACCGGGAGACCCAGTACTTC.